The 19 T cell receptor beta chains in this list originate from one sample, sequenced in a study of technical replicates of blood from a few donors. Profiling relied on immunoSEQ multiplex PCR, and the TCRdb table lists in-frame clones only, not all of them. The sample has about 70,000 clones, around 97% seen once. Sequencing was performed on T cells isolated from PBMCs. The source of these receptors is a human donor in good health.

This clone has only one observation. V gene TRBV4-1 combines with J gene TRBJ2-3, with 9 bases fitting TRBD1. V lost 4 bases and J lost 3; bases outside the gene matches: 11. The CDR3 covers 17 residues. CDR1 and CDR2 from the germline V gene are MGHRA and YSYEKL. The CDR3 loop reads CASSPKLGQGSTDTQYF. DNA of the CDR3: TGCGCCAGCAGCCCGAAACTGGGACAGGGATCGACAGATACGCAGTATTTT.

The rearrangement links TRBV29-1 to TRBJ2-7; weak D call: TRBD2 (7 bases). V was cut by 7 bases and J by 5 bases, with 15 bases left in between. CDR1 and CDR2 (germline): SQVTM, ANQGSEA. The CDR3 consists of 12 residues. The CDR3 DNA follows: TGCAGCGGGGGAGGGGGAATCCACGAGCAGTACTTC. Protein sequence: CSGGGGIHEQYF.

This chain joins TRBV27 and TRBJ2-7, with D hard to call. The CDR3 runs 14 residues. The V gene's germline CDR1 is MNHEY and CDR2 SMNVEV (reference sequence). Trimming removed 0 bases at V and 1 base at J, with 7 bases between. CDR3 sequence reads: CASSLSRSSYEQYF. DNA for the CDR3: TGTGCCAGCAGTTTATCCAGGTCGTCCTACGAGCAGTACTTC.

The chain is built from TRBV7-8 and TRBJ2-7; 9 nucleotides match TRBD1. V was pared by 3 bases and J by 11 bases, with 14 bases of the junction left unmatched. The CDR3 consists of 15 residues. CDR1 and CDR2 from the germline V gene are SGHVS and FQNEAQ. The DNA for the CDR3 is TGTGCCAGCAGCTTTCTGGTGGCGGGACAGGGTAAGGAGTACTTC. As protein: CASSFLVAGQGKEYF. The whole variable domain, filled in from reference TRBV7-8 and TRBJ2-7, reads GAGVSQSPRYKVAKRGQDVALRCDPISGHVSLFWYQQALGQGPEFLTYFQNEAQLDKSGLPSDRFFAERPEGSVSTLKIQRTQQEDSAVYLCASSFLVAGQGKEYFGPGTRLTVT.

The gene calls are TRBV6-4 and TRBJ1-2; D uncertain. Trimming removed 2 bases from V and 7 bases from J, with 5 bases in between. This CDR3 contains 11 residues. Germline V gene data show CDR1 as MRHNA and CDR2 as SNTAGT. This CDR3 is CASSDGIGYTF. In nucleotides, the CDR3 is TGTGCCAGCAGTGACGGCATTGGCTACACCTTC.

The V and J genes are TRBV5-4 and TRBJ1-3; D not resolved. Deletions cut 0 bases from V and 0 bases from J, with 10 bases between. There are 16 residues in the CDR3. CDR1 and CDR2 (germline): SGHNT, YYREEE (reference sequence). The CDR3 sequence: CASSLVNANSGNTIYF. The CDR3 DNA reads TGTGCCAGCAGCTTGGTCAATGCTAACTCTGGAAACACCATATATTTT.

V gene TRBV27 combines with J gene TRBJ2-7; possible D gene TRBD2, 5 bases. V dropped 0 bases and J dropped 3 bases, with 15 bases sitting between them. Germline V lookup: CDR1 MNHEY, CDR2 SMNVEV (reference sequence). This CDR3 has 16 residues. CDR3: CASSLSGEGSSYEQYF. CDR3 in DNA: TGTGCCAGCAGTTTATCAGGCGAAGGGAGTAGCTACGAGCAGTACTTC.

The genes are TRBV7-2 and TRBJ2-7, with a possible D match to TRBD2 (6 bases). CDR1 is SGHTA and CDR2 is FQGNSA in the germline V gene. Trimming shortened V by 1 base and J by 3 bases, and 7 bases separated the two germline ends. The CDR3 has 13 amino acids. The CDR3 DNA reads as TGTGCCAGCAGCTTAGGACTAGTCTACGAGCAGTACTTC. This gives the protein CASSLGLVYEQYF.

The chain uses TRBV7-9 and TRBJ2-3; D not resolved. From germline, CDR1 is SEHNR and CDR2 FQNEAQ (reference sequence). V lost 3 bases and J lost 4, with 5 bases in between. The CDR3 is made up of 12 amino acids. The CDR3 here is CASSLAPDTQYF. CDR3 DNA sequence: TGTGCCAGCAGCTTGGCCCCAGATACGCAGTATTTT.

This clone appeared a single time. V and J are TRBV6-1 and TRBJ2-7; D not resolved. The CDR3 is 11 amino acids. V gave up 7 bases and J gave up 2 bases, with 6 bases separating them. From germline, CDR1 is MNHNS and CDR2 SASEGT. CDR3 region: CASMSPYEQYF. For the CDR3, the DNA is TGTGCCAGCATGAGCCCCTACGAGCAGTACTTC.

The J gene is TRBJ1-1, the V gene TRBV6-6; no clear D. V lost 3 bases, J lost 0 bases, and 8 bases lay in between. CDR3 length: 14 residues. Germline V CDR1 and CDR2: MNHNY, SVGAGI (reference sequence). CDR3 amino acids: CASSYPGVNTEAFF. CDR3 in DNA: TGTGCCAGCAGTTATCCGGGTGTGAACACTGAAGCTTTCTTT.

The chain employs TRBV7-9 and TRBJ1-1, with D possibly matching TRBD1 (6 bases). V lost 1 base and J lost 4, with 10 bases in between. This CDR3 is built from 14 residues. The germline V gene encodes CDR1 SEHNR and CDR2 FQNEAQ (reference sequence). CDR3 amino acids: CASSLDRVSTEAFF. CDR3 DNA: TGTGCCAGCAGCTTAGACAGGGTGAGCACTGAAGCTTTCTTT.

This rearrangement joins TRBV13 to TRBJ2-2, with a possible D match to TRBD2 (7 bases). CDR1 and CDR2 from the germline V gene are PRHDT and FYEKMQ (reference sequence). The CDR3 extends over 16 amino acids. V lost 0 bases, J lost 4 bases, and 12 bases lay in between. The CDR3 loop reads CASSLGIAGATGELFF. In DNA, the CDR3 is TGTGCCAGCAGCTTAGGTATCGCGGGGGCCACCGGGGAGCTGTTTTTT.

The V and J genes are TRBV2 and TRBJ1-1; D might be TRBD1 (5 bases). Germline V gene sequence: CDR1 SNHLY, CDR2 FYNNEI. The CDR3 extends over 15 amino acids. Trimming took 5 bases from V and 1 from J, leaving 14 bases between them. The CDR3 nucleotides are TGTGCCAGCAGTACCTCGGCAGGGCCGAACACTGAAGCTTTCTTT. It yields the protein CASSTSAGPNTEAFF.

The rearrangement joins TRBV30 to TRBJ1-2, with D possibly being TRBD1 (5 bases). The V end was cut by 6 bases, the J end by 7 bases, with 15 bases between. Germline V gene sequence: CDR1 GTSNPN, CDR2 SVGIG (reference sequence). The CDR3 loop spans 12 amino acids. CDR3 protein: CACDRGLGGYTF. In DNA, the CDR3 is TGTGCCTGTGACCGGGGGTTGGGTGGCTACACCTTC.

This chain uses TRBV10-1 with TRBJ1-1; 8 bases line up with TRBD1. CDR3 length equals 15 residues. V shed 0 bases, J shed 6 bases, and the junction held 6 bases outside the gene matches. Germline V CDR1 and CDR2: WNHNN, SYGVQD (reference sequence). CDR3 nucleotide sequence: TGCGCCAGCAGTGAGTCGTGGACAGGGAAGGCTGAAGCTTTCTTT. It codes for CASSESWTGKAEAFF.

The CDR3 bases are TGTGCCAGCAGTGCCCCGGACAGATCTAATGAAAAACTGTTTTTT. This gives the protein CASSAPDRSNEKLFF. J is TRBJ1-4 and V is TRBV7-2; D is perhaps TRBD1 (6 bases). V dropped 6 bases and J dropped 3 bases, with 14 bases sitting between them. The V gene's germline CDR1 is SGHTA and CDR2 FQGNSA. The CDR3 extends over 15 amino acids.

V is TRBV7-9 and J is TRBJ2-1, with 10 bases lining up with TRBD1. The CDR3 covers 19 residues. Germline CDR1 and CDR2: SEHNR and FQNEAQ (reference sequence). V trimming: 5 bases; J trimming: 0 bases; junction bases outside the gene matches: 13. In DNA, the CDR3 is TGTGCCAGCAGCACGGGCGACAGGGGGCAATCGAGCTCCTACAATGAGCAGTTCTTC. It translates to CASSTGDRGQSSSYNEQFF.

The gene calls are TRBV30 and TRBJ1-1; D is ambiguous. Per germline, CDR1 GTSNPN and CDR2 SVGIG (reference sequence). The CDR3 spans 14 residues. Deletions cut 0 bases from V and 0 bases from J, with 8 bases between. The CDR3 loop reads CAWSVRGMNTEAFF. The DNA of the CDR3 is TGTGCCTGGAGTGTGCGAGGCATGAACACTGAAGCTTTCTTT. Looking up the rest from reference TRBV30 and TRBJ1-1 gives the full variable domain: SQTIHQWPATLVQPVGSPLSLECTVEGTSNPNLYWYRQAAGRGLQLLFYSVGIGQISSEVPQNLSASRPQDRQFILSSKKLLLSDSGFYLCAWSVRGMNTEAFFGQGTRLTVV.